The present entry profiles one TCR beta chain with its context. Its antigen is as yet unknown. V lost 6 bases, J lost 5 bases, and 31 bases lay in between. Germline-derived CDR1 and CDR2 are DFQATT and SNEGSKA (reference sequence). The CDR3 has 18 amino acids. The Oncomine TCR Beta short-read assay generated sequence data from the DNA of cultured CD4+ T cells. From the PCR reads, TCRdb called clonotypes with MiXCR, one entry per CDR3 protein. The data hold under 15,000 distinct CDR3 sequences, with 40% to 65% observed a single time. The data belong to a study of vaccination and CD4 T cells after COVID-19. Documented treatment: roughly 11-day PBMC culture with coronavirus spike peptide pools or control peptides (ViraFEST assay).

The sequenced sample consisted of CD4+ T cells from blood, cultured in vitro. This receptor was identified in a human donor who had recovered from COVID-19. The chain combines TRBV20-1 with TRBJ2-5; D may correspond to TRBD1 or TRBD2 (5 bases each). The CDR3 is CSAAPGTARRHTGETQYF. The CDR3 DNA sequence: TGCAGTGCCGCCCCGGGGACGGCAAGGCGCCATACGGGGGAGACCCAGTACTTC.